These 20 T cell receptor beta chains originate from one sample sequenced in a study of monozygotic twins with inflammatory bowel disease. After re-calling the 5' RACE reads, TCRdb lists one entry per CDR3 protein, DNA absent. In all, the sample yields about 93,000 distinct CDR3 sequences. The sequencing input was blood. These receptors were obtained from a human donor with ulcerative colitis or Crohn's disease, or a healthy co-twin of an affected twin (not recorded which).

The rearrangement joins TRBV11-1 to TRBJ1-5; with no DNA, the TCRdb D assignment of TRBD1 cannot be verified. The CDR3 length is 18 residues. Per germline, CDR1 SGHAT and CDR2 FQDESV (reference sequence). CDR3 sequence: CASSYMDPGDYSNQPQHF.

V is TRBV28 and J is TRBJ1-1; TCRdb outputs TRBD1, but without DNA this stays unchecked. Germline loops: CDR1 MDHEN, CDR2 SYDVKM. This CDR3 is built from 16 residues. The CDR3: CASSLGQGGGRSEAFF.

V usage is TRBV29-1 and J usage is TRBJ1-3; TCRdb's assignment of TRBD1 cannot be checked, as there is no DNA. This CDR3 region has 13 residues. Per germline, CDR1 SQVTM and CDR2 ANQGSEA. The CDR3 reads CSVPGPSGNTIYF.

The chain couples TRBV20-1 to TRBJ1-1; without DNA, the TCRdb call of TRBD1 cannot be checked. The CDR3 has 13 amino acids. Per the germline V gene, CDR1 is DFQATT and CDR2 is SNEGSKA (reference sequence). The CDR3 sequence: CSGEEDRGTEAFF.

J is TRBJ1-1 and V is TRBV9. Germline V gene data show CDR1 as SGDLS and CDR2 as YYNGEE. CDR3 length equals 15 residues. CDR3 protein: CASSPGRARGTEAFF.

This chain connects TRBV25-1 to TRBJ2-7; there is no DNA to check the TCRdb D call of TRBD1. The length of the CDR3 is 15 residues. Germline V gene data show CDR1 as MGHDK and CDR2 as SYGVNS. The CDR3 loop reads CASSPRFTGEHEQYF.

The chain uses TRBV20-1 and TRBJ1-6; checking the TCRdb D call of TRBD1 is not possible without DNA. Germline-derived CDR1 and CDR2 are DFQATT and SNEGSKA (reference sequence). CDR3 size: 17 residues. This CDR3 reads CSASPDRRSSYNSPLHF.

CDR3 sequence reads: CASSWGQGYEQYF. The chain employs TRBV5-1 and TRBJ2-7; TCRdb names TRBD1, which stays unverified in the absence of DNA. Germline V gene data show CDR1 as SGHRS and CDR2 as YFSETQ. The CDR3 covers 13 residues.

The chain carries TRBV18 and TRBJ2-2; there is no DNA to check the TCRdb D call of TRBD1. The CDR3 covers 15 residues. Germline V gene data show CDR1 as KGHSH and CDR2 as LQKENI. This chain's CDR3 is CASSPGQGMTGELFF.

The V and J genes are TRBV20-1 and TRBJ2-3; the TCRdb call, TRBD2, lacks DNA for checking. Germline V gene data show CDR1 as DFQATT and CDR2 as SNEGSKA (reference sequence). The CDR3 length is 14 residues. CDR3 amino acids: CSALETRDTDTQYF.

The chain uses TRBV12-3 or TRBV12-4 and TRBJ1-1. CDR3 length: 12 residues. The CDR3 here is CASTDMNTEAFF.

The V and J genes are TRBV6-5 and TRBJ2-5; TCRdb selects TRBD2, and the lack of DNA leaves this call unchecked. This CDR3 region has 17 residues. Per germline, CDR1 MNHEY and CDR2 SVGAGI. CDR3 amino acids: CASSYDRSGGGRQTQYF.

The chain combines TRBV12-3 or TRBV12-4 with TRBJ1-6; TCRdb designates TRBD1, a call that cannot be tested without DNA. The CDR3 has 15 residues. The CDR3 reads CASSSGGLNLSPLHF.

The chain couples TRBV19 to TRBJ1-4. This CDR3 comprises 15 residues. Germline V gives CDR1 LNHDA, CDR2 SQIVND (reference sequence). The CDR3 protein is CASTDAEYRNEKLFF.

J is TRBJ2-1 and V is TRBV19; TCRdb indicates TRBD2, and absent DNA this call remains unverified. The CDR3 spans 18 residues. Per germline, CDR1 LNHDA and CDR2 SQIVND (reference sequence). The CDR3 sequence: CASSMGVVPLTPYNEQFF.

This chain links TRBV18 with TRBJ2-2; TCRdb gives TRBD1 as the D gene, but with no DNA this cannot be confirmed. The CDR3 loop spans 15 amino acids. The V gene's germline CDR1 is KGHSH and CDR2 LQKENI. The CDR3 sequence is CASSPGTGNTGELFF.

CDR3 protein: CASSAGNRGNTGELFF. This chain joins TRBV27 and TRBJ2-2; TCRdb's D call of TRBD2 is untestable without DNA. Per germline, CDR1 MNHEY and CDR2 SMNVEV (reference sequence). This CDR3 has 16 residues.

The chain uses TRBV7-9 and TRBJ1-5; TCRdb names TRBD1, which stays unverified in the absence of DNA. Germline V gene lookup returns CDR1 SEHNR and CDR2 FQNEAQ (reference sequence). The CDR3 length is 17 residues. The CDR3 sequence: CASTLGTGDVGNQPQHF.

V and J are TRBV7-9 and TRBJ2-7; TCRdb's D gene call, TRBD1, goes unchecked for lack of DNA. This CDR3 spans 14 amino acids. Germline loops: CDR1 SEHNR, CDR2 FQNEAQ (reference sequence). CDR3 region: CASSLPGTGREQYF.

The rearrangement links TRBV5-1 to TRBJ2-3; there is no DNA to check the TCRdb D call of TRBD1. The CDR3 totals 16 residues. CDR1 and CDR2 (germline): SGHRS, YFSETQ. CDR3 sequence: CASSLAWGYPTDTEYF.